This T cell receptor beta chain emerged from a study of T cell repertoires in cytomegalovirus infection. Broader study findings: CMV-specific HLA-C-restricted TCR beta clonotypes dominated the ex vivo response.

A note on this clonotype: The antigen remains undetermined.

TCRdb reanalysed the reads using MiXCR and keeps one entry per CDR3 protein. The sample has approximately 700,000 distinct CDR3 sequences; 35% are singletons. Looked up from germline, CDR1 is DFQATT and CDR2 is SNEGSKA (reference sequence). V was shortened by 0 bases and J by 6 bases, with 12 bases between the two germline ends. The CDR3 extends over 14 amino acids. The sequencing input was PBMCs. The TCR was taken from a human donor in good health (CMV status not recorded). Some clones in this sample may be carry-over from other donors' samples. The chain carries TRBV20-1 and TRBJ1-5; tentative D call: TRBD1 (6 bases). The chain's CDR3 is CSARDPTGIQPQHF. CDR3 coding DNA: TGCAGTGCTAGAGATCCAACAGGGATTCAGCCCCAGCATTTT.